This T cell receptor (beta chain) is drawn from a study of T cell repertoires in cytomegalovirus infection. Study summary: Public signatures in TCR beta pointed to CMV infection and matching HLA type.

As regards this clonotype: Its cognate antigen is unknown.

Using its own MiXCR run on the reads, TCRdb lists one record per CDR3 protein. The table records some 500,000 distinct CDR3 sequences, 40% of them present only once. The TCR was taken from a human donor in good health (CMV status not recorded). Some clones in this sample may be carry-over from other donors' samples. Material: cultured PBMCs, obtained from culture after CMV antigen stimulation.

The CDR3 spells CASRMRGRAGANVLTF. CDR3 nucleotide sequence: TGTGCCAGTAGAATGCGGGGACGGGCTGGGGCCAACGTCCTGACTTTC. V gene TRBV19 combines with J gene TRBJ2-6; TRBD2 might be the D (6 bases). Germline V CDR1 and CDR2: LNHDA, SQIVND (reference sequence). Trimming shortened V by 6 bases and J by 2 bases, and 14 bases separated the two germline ends. The CDR3 extends over 16 amino acids.